The 23 T cell receptor beta chains reported below all come from one sample, sequenced in a study of blood T cell repertoires in COVID-19. The table came from immunoSEQ multiplex PCR; TCRdb's copy has only in-frame clones and leaves some out. The profile shows 150,000 or so clones, around 85% of them singletons. Sequencing used peripheral blood. The receptors originated from a man aged 60-69 years who had recovered from COVID-19.

J is TRBJ2-5 and V is TRBV6-5; 7 bases line up with TRBD1. The CDR3 is 14 amino acids. Germline CDR1 and CDR2: MNHEY and SVGAGI. V shed 7 bases, J shed 2 bases, and the junction held 7 bases outside the gene matches. The CDR3 sequence: CASTEGTVQETQYF. The CDR3 region has the DNA TGTGCCAGCACCGAGGGGACAGTTCAAGAGACCCAGTACTTC.

This clone was seen more than once but under ten times. The chain is built from TRBV6-5 and TRBJ1-6, with D perhaps TRBD1 (6 bases). CDR1 and CDR2 (germline): MNHEY, SVGAGI. The CDR3 covers 15 residues. Deletions cut 5 bases from V and 7 bases from J, with 15 bases between. This CDR3 reads CASSPQTGSNSPLHF. CDR3 nucleotides: TGTGCCAGCAGTCCCCAGACAGGTTCCAATTCACCCCTCCACTTT.

A word on this clone: A read error may account for a junction end that differs from germline. The genes are TRBV19 and TRBJ2-7; 8 bases line up with TRBD1. This CDR3 has 13 amino acids. The germline V gene has CDR1 LNHDA and CDR2 SQIVND (reference sequence). CDR3 in DNA: TGTGCCAGTAGTGTAGACAGGGGTGGCGAGCAGTACTTC. Protein: CASSVDRGGEQYF.

The rearrangement uses TRBV5-4 and TRBJ1-3; 7 positions match TRBD1. The CDR3 loop spans 13 amino acids. In germline, CDR1 is SGHNT, CDR2 YYREEE (reference sequence). The CDR3 loop reads CAAKGQVGNTIYF. Here the CDR3 DNA reads TGTGCTGCAAAAGGACAGGTTGGAAACACCATATATTTT.

The rearrangement uses TRBV7-2 and TRBJ2-3; 9 positions match TRBD2. This CDR3 comprises 16 residues. With 4 bases clipped from V and 3 bases from J, the junction kept 8 bases outside the gene matches. Germline assignment: CDR1 SGHTA and CDR2 FQGNSA. The CDR3 DNA reads TGTGCCAGCAGCTCCCCGGGACTAGCTTGGACAGATACGCAGTATTTT. Its translation is CASSSPGLAWTDTQYF.

The V call is TRBV18, the J call TRBJ2-2, with TRBD1 matching over 9 bases. Germline loops: CDR1 KGHSH, CDR2 LQKENI. CDR3 length: 17 amino acids. V lost 2 bases to trimming and J lost 6 bases; unmatched junction nucleotides: 10. CDR3 DNA: TGTGCCAGCTCACCAAACCCCGGGACAGGGATTCCCGGGGAGCTGTTTTTT. Translated, it gives CASSPNPGTGIPGELFF.

The V call is TRBV30, the J call TRBJ1-6; D remains unclear. V was shortened by 4 bases and J by 10 bases, with 11 bases between the two germline ends. The CDR3 length is 12 residues. Germline V gene lookup returns CDR1 GTSNPN and CDR2 SVGIG (reference sequence). The CDR3 here is CAWNLRVSPLHF. CDR3 nucleotides: TGTGCCTGGAACCTGAGAGTGTCACCCCTCCACTTT.

The chain has TRBV5-8 and TRBJ2-7; 9 bases line up with TRBD1. The CDR3 runs to 15 residues. The junction had 8 bases not matched to a gene; V was cut back by 3 bases and J by 4 bases. Looked up from germline, CDR1 is SGHTS and CDR2 is YDEGEE. Here the CDR3 DNA reads TGTGCCAGCAGCTACGGGGACAGGGTGCAATACGAGCAGTACTTC. This gives the protein CASSYGDRVQYEQYF.

This clone was detected once. The chain is built from TRBV6-5 and TRBJ2-5, with TRBD2 matching over 7 bases. Germline CDR1 MNHEY, CDR2 SVGAGI. The CDR3 consists of 12 residues. Unmatched junction bases numbered 5, after V lost 8 bases and J lost 5 bases. This CDR3 reads CASGKLAETQYF. The CDR3 DNA is TGTGCCAGCGGAAAACTAGCGGAGACCCAGTACTTC.

This chain uses TRBV24-1 with TRBJ1-2; 7 bases map to TRBD1. The junction had 10 bases not matched to a gene; V was cut back by 4 bases and J by 6 bases. Germline-derived CDR1 and CDR2 are KGHDR and SFDVKD. This CDR3 has 15 residues. Written as DNA, the CDR3 is TGTGCCACCAGTGACGATTTTACAGGGGCGAATGGCTACACCTTC. It is translated as CATSDDFTGANGYTF.

This clone was counted only a few times. V is TRBV18 and J is TRBJ2-1; 7 bases agree with TRBD1. CDR3 length equals 15 residues. The junction had 10 bases not matched to a gene; V was cut back by 3 bases and J by 8 bases. Germline lookup yields CDR1 KGHSH and CDR2 LQKENI. Here the CDR3 reads CASSPIPTGDHEQFF. In DNA, the CDR3 is TGTGCCAGCTCACCGATTCCCACAGGGGATCATGAGCAGTTCTTC.

The CDR3 reads CASSRDRAYAIYF. In DNA form, the CDR3 reads TGTGCCAGCAGCCGGGACAGAGCGTATGCCATATATTTT. This rearrangement joins TRBV2 to TRBJ1-3; TRBD1 aligns across 7 bases. The trim removed 6 bases at V and 11 bases at J, leaving 10 bases unmatched. This CDR3 is 13 amino acids long. Germline lookup yields CDR1 SNHLY and CDR2 FYNNEI.

The chain joins TRBV14 to TRBJ1-1; D perhaps matches TRBD1 (6 bases). V dropped 5 bases and J dropped 6 bases, with 13 bases sitting between them. CDR3 length: 13 amino acids. Germline-derived CDR1 and CDR2 are SGHDN and FVKESK. The CDR3 sequence is CASSLDSNSEAFF. For the CDR3, the DNA is TGTGCCAGCAGCTTGGACAGTAATTCTGAAGCTTTCTTT.

The CDR3 DNA follows: TGTGCCAGCAGCCAAGAAGTCGGGGTTTACGAGCAGTACTTC. Amino acid sequence: CASSQEVGVYEQYF. The rearrangement links TRBV3-1 (or the pseudogene TRBV3-2) to TRBJ2-7; D may be TRBD2 (5 bases). The CDR3 is 14 residues long. The V end lost 0 bases, the J end lost 4 bases, and 10 bases lay between the germline ends. CDR1 LGHDT and CDR2 YNNKEL come from the germline V gene (reference sequence).

The chain is built from TRBV5-1 and TRBJ2-3, with 8 bases aligning to TRBD1. Trimming at V came to 4 bases and at J to 4 bases, leaving 5 bases not matched to a gene. CDR3 length equals 14 residues. CDR1 is SGHRS, CDR2 YFSETQ, per germline. CDR3 nucleotide sequence: TGCGCCAGCAGCAATCCAGGGGGCGCAGATACGCAGTATTTT. It is translated as CASSNPGGADTQYF.

The chain recombines TRBV5-5 with TRBJ1-5, with D perhaps TRBD1 (5 bases). Trimming took off 1 base at V and 0 bases at J, with 8 bases between the two ends. CDR3 length equals 15 residues. Germline CDR1 is SGHKS and CDR2 is YYEKEE (reference sequence). CDR3 coding DNA: TGTGCCAGCAGCTTGTCGGGGGATAGCAATCAGCCCCAGCATTTT. It specifies CASSLSGDSNQPQHF.

The chain is built from TRBV5-6 and TRBJ1-2, with 11 bases lining up with TRBD1. The CDR3 consists of 16 residues. CDR1 is SGHDT and CDR2 is YYEEEE in the germline V gene. The ends lost 0 bases at V and 7 bases at J; junction bases unmatched: 8. The chain's CDR3 is CASSLAGTGGGFGYTF. The CDR3 DNA follows: TGTGCCAGCAGCTTGGCCGGGACAGGGGGAGGTTTTGGCTACACCTTC. Full variable domain (missing parts from reference TRBV5-6 and TRBJ1-2): DAGVTQSPTHLIKTRGQQVTLRCSPKSGHDTVSWYQQALGQGPQFIFQYYEEEERQRGNFPDRFSGHQFPNYSSELNVNALLLGDSALYLCASSLAGTGGGFGYTFGSGTRLTVV.

The CDR3 DNA reads TGTGCCAGCAGTTCCCGCAGGGAGGGGGGCTACACCTTC. The encoded protein is CASSSRREGGYTF. The chain recombines TRBV6-5 with TRBJ1-2, with a possible D match to TRBD1 (5 bases). This CDR3 spans 13 amino acids. Trimming took off 4 bases at V and 8 bases at J, with 14 bases between the two ends. Looked up from germline, CDR1 is MNHEY and CDR2 is SVGAGI.

V usage is TRBV11-1 and J usage is TRBJ2-7; 10 positions match TRBD1. CDR1 and CDR2 (germline): SGHAT, FQDESV (reference sequence). The V segment lost 5 bases and the J segment 4 bases; nucleotides outside the gene matches: 5. CDR3 length: 14 residues. The CDR3 loop is CASSRQGARYEQYF. As DNA, the CDR3 is TGTGCCAGCAGCCGACAGGGGGCGAGGTACGAGCAGTACTTC.

This chain links TRBV5-6 with TRBJ2-5; D perhaps matches TRBD1 (6 bases). The CDR3 is 14 amino acids. V lost 4 bases and J 7 bases, leaving 17 bases between the germline ends. The V gene's germline CDR1 is SGHDT and CDR2 YYEEEE. As DNA, the CDR3 is TGTGCCAGCAGCCGGACAGAGGCAACGATGACCCAGTACTTC. Translated, it gives CASSRTEATMTQYF.

The J gene is TRBJ1-5, the V gene TRBV12-3 or TRBV12-4; no firm D call. Between the trimmed V and J ends, which lost 7 bases and 5 bases, there was a span of 12 bases. The CDR3 consists of 13 residues. In DNA, the CDR3 is TGTGCCAGCACCCGGGAGGCCCATCAGCCCCAGCATTTT. Protein sequence: CASTREAHQPQHF.

V is TRBV10-3 and J is TRBJ2-6; 7 bases fit TRBD1. V shed 1 base and J 0 bases; nucleotides not matched to a gene: 6. The germline V gene encodes CDR1 ENHRY and CDR2 SYGVKD. The CDR3 spans 18 residues. The CDR3 DNA is TGTGCCATCAGTGAGTTTGACAGGGAACACTCTGGGGCCAACGTCCTGACTTTC. It specifies CAISEFDREHSGANVLTF.

This chain links TRBV5-4 with TRBJ2-7; the match to TRBD2 covers 16 bases. This CDR3 region has 17 residues. Germline values: CDR1 SGHNT, CDR2 YYREEE (reference sequence). Germline trimming cut 4 bases from V and 4 bases from J; bases unmatched to any gene: 8. In nucleotides, the CDR3 is TGTGCCAGCAGCCCCGGGACTAGCGGGGGGGCCCGTTACGAGCAGTACTTC. Protein: CASSPGTSGGARYEQYF.